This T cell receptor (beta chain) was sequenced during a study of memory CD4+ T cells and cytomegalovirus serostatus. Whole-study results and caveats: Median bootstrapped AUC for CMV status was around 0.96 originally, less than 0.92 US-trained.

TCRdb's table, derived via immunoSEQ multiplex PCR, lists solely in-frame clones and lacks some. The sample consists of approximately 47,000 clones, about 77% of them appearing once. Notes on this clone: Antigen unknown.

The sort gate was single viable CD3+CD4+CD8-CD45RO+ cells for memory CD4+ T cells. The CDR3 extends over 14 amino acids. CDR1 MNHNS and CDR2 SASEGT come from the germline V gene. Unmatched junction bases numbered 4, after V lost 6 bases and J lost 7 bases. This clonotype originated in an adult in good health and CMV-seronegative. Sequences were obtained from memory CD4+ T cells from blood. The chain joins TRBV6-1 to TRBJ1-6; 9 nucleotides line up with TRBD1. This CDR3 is CASRLTGGNSPLHF. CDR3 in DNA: TGTGCCAGCAGGTTGACAGGGGGGAATTCACCCCTCCACTTT.